The clone carrying this TCR beta chain has a single count. How the authors handled the data: The assay estimated nucleated cells by amplifying reference gene primers. Sequencing used immunoSEQ multiplex PCR; TCRdb keeps in-frame clones, though not all of them. V and J calls and clone size come straight from that table; D and trimming were deduced from the DNA. Of fewer than 450,000 clones in the sample, approximately 91% were seen once. These data belong to a study of blood T cell repertoires in COVID-19. The overall study: The United States, Italy and Spain provided the acute and convalescent COVID-19 samples.

Germline V gene lookup returns CDR1 SGHTS and CDR2 YDEGEE. The CDR3 is 11 amino acids. Deletions cut 0 bases from V and 10 bases from J, with 7 bases between. In terms of age and location, participants ranged from roughly 18 to 100 years and lived in about 25 US areas. This receptor was identified in a woman aged 40 to 50 with acute COVID-19. V gene TRBV5-8 combines with J gene TRBJ1-1; D perhaps matches TRBD1 (6 bases). The material sequenced was PBMCs or T cells enriched from blood (not recorded which). CDR3 sequence: CASSLVGAAFF. CDR3 sequence (DNA): TGTGCCAGCAGCTTGGTGGGGGCAGCTTTCTTT.